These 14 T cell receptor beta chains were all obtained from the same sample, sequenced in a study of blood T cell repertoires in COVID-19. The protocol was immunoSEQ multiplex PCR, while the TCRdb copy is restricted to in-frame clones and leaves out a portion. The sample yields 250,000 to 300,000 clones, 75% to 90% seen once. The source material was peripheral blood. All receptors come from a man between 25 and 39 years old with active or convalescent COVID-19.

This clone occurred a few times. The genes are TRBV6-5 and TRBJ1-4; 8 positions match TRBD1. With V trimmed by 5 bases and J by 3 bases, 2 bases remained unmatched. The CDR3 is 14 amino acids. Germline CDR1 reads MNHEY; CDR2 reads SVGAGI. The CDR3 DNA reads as TGTGCCAGCAGTAGGACAGGGCCTAATGAAAAACTGTTTTTT. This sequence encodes CASSRTGPNEKLFF.

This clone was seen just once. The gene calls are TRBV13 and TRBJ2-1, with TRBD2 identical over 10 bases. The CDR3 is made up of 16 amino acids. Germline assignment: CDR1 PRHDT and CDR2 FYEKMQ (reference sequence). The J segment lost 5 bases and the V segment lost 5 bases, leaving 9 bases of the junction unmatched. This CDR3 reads CASSAPTSGLNNEQFF. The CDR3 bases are TGTGCCAGCAGCGCGCCGACTAGCGGGCTAAACAATGAGCAGTTCTTC.

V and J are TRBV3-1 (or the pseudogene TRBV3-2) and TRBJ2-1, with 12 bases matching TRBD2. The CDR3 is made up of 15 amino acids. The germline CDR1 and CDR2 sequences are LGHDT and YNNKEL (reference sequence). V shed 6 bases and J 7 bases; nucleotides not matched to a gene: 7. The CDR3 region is CASSQTSGGSNEQFF. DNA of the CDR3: TGTGCCAGCAGTCAGACTAGCGGGGGCTCTAATGAGCAGTTCTTC.

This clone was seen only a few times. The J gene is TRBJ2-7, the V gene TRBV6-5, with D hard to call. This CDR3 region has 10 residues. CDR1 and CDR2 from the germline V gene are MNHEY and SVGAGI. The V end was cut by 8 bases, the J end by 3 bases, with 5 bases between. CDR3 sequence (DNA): TGTGCCAGCCAGTACTACGAGCAGTACTTC. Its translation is CASQYYEQYF.

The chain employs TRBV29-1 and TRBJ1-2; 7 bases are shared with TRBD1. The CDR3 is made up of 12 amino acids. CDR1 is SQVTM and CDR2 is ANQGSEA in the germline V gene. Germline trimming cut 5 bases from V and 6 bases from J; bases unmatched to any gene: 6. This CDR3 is CSVRDRVDGYTF. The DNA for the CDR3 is TGCAGCGTTAGAGACAGGGTAGATGGCTACACCTTC. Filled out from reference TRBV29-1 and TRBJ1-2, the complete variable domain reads SAVISQKPSRDICQRGTSLTIQCQVDSQVTMMFWYRQQPGQSLTLIATANQGSEATYESGFVIDKFPISRPNLTFSTLTVSNMSPEDSSIYLCSVRDRVDGYTFGSGTRLTVV.

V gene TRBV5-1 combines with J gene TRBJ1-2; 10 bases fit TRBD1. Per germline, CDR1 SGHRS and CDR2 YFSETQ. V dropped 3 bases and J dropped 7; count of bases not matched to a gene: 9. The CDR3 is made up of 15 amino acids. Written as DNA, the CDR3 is TGCGCCAGCAGCTCGTACGGACAGGGGGAGGGTGGCTACACCTTC. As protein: CASSSYGQGEGGYTF.

The CDR3 nucleotides read TGCGCCAGCAGTTTGTTGTCAGGGCCAAATGAAAAACTGTTTTTT. Encoded protein: CASSLLSGPNEKLFF. V usage is TRBV5-1 and J usage is TRBJ1-4, with TRBD1 as a possible D gene (5 bases). This CDR3 has 15 amino acids. Germline V gives CDR1 SGHRS, CDR2 YFSETQ. The V and J ends lost 5 bases and 5 bases respectively, with 16 bases between them. Drawing the rest from reference TRBV5-1 and TRBJ1-4, the complete variable domain is KAGVTQTPRYLIKTRGQQVTLSCSPISGHRSVSWYQQTPGQGLQFLFEYFSETQRNKGNFPGRFSGRQFSNSRSEMNVSTLELGDSALYLCASSLLSGPNEKLFFGSGTQLSVL.

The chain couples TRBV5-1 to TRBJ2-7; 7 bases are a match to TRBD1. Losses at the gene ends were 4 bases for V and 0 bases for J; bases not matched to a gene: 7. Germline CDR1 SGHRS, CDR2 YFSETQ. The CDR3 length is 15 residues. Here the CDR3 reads CASSPGQESSYEQYF. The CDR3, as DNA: TGCGCCAGCAGCCCCGGACAGGAGAGCTCCTACGAGCAGTACTTC.

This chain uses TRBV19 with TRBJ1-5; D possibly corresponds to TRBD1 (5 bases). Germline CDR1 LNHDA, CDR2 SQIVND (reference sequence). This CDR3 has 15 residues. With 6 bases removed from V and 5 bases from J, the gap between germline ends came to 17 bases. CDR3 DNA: TGTGCCAGTAGCCCCCGACAGAGACTCTATCAGCCCCAGCATTTT. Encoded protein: CASSPRQRLYQPQHF.

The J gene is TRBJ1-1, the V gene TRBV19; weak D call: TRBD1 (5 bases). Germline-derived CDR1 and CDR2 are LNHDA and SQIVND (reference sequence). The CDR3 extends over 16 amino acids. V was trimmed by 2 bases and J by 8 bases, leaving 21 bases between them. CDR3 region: CASSIREGNVGIEAFF. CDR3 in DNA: TGTGCCAGTAGTATACGGGAGGGGAATGTTGGAATCGAAGCTTTCTTT.

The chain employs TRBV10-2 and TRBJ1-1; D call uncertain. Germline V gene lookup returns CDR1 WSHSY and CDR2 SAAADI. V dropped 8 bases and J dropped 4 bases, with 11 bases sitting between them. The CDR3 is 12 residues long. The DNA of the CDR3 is TGCGCCAGCGGACTCACGGGCACTGAAGCTTTCTTT. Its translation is CASGLTGTEAFF.

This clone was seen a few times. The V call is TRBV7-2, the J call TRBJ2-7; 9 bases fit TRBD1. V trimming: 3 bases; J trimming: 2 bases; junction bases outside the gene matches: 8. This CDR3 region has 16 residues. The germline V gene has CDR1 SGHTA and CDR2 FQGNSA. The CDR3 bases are TGTGCCAGCAGCTTCAGCGGGACAGGGTTCCCCTACGAGCAGTACTTC. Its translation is CASSFSGTGFPYEQYF.

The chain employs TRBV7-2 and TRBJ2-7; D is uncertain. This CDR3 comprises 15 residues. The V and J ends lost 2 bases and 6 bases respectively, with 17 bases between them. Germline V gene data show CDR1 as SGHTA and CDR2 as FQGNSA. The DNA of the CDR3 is TGTGCCAGCAGCTTAAGAGGTCCTGTAATTAGCGAGCAGTACTTC. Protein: CASSLRGPVISEQYF.

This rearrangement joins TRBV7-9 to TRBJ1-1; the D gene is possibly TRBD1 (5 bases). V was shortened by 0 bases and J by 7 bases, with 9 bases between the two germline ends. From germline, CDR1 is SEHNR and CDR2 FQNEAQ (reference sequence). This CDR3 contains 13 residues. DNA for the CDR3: TGTGCCAGCAGCTTAGCCGGGGGAGGTGAAGCTTTCTTT. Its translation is CASSLAGGGEAFF.